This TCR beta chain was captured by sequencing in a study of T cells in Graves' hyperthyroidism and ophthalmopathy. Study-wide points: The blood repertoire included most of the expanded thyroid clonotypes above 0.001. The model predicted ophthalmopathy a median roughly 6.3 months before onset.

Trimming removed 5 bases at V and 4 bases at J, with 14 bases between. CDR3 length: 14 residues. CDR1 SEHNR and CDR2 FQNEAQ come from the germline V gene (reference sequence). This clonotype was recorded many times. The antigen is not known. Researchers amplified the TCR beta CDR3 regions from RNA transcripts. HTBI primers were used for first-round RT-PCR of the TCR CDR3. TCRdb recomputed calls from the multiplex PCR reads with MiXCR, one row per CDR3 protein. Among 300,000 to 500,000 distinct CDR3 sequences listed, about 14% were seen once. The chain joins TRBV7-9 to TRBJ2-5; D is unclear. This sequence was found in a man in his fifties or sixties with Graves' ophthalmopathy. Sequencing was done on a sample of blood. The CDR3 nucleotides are TGTGCCAGCAGCCTAACCTCCTCGGGAGAGACCCAGTACTTC. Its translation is CASSLTSSGETQYF.